This T cell receptor beta chain was recovered during a study of technical replicates of blood from four donors. Between the trimmed V and J ends, which lost 2 bases and 8 bases, there was a span of 10 bases. CDR1 and CDR2 (germline): SGDLS, YYNGEE. The length of the CDR3 is 12 residues. The table came from immunoSEQ multiplex PCR; TCRdb's copy has only in-frame clones and leaves some out. The sample consists of over 85,000 clones, 90% to 96% of them appearing once. The sample taken for sequencing was T cells isolated from PBMCs. The clonotype originates from a human donor in good health. The chain carries TRBV9 and TRBJ1-2; maybe TRBD1 (5 bases). The CDR3 nucleotides are TGTGCCAGCAGCGTTCAGGGCTCGGGCTACACCTTC. Protein product: CASSVQGSGYTF. The full variable domain, completed using reference TRBV9 and TRBJ1-2, is DSGVTQTPKHLITATGQRVTLRCSPRSGDLSVYWYQQSLDQGLQFLIQYYNGEERAKGNILERFSAQQFPDLHSELNLSSLELGDSALYFCASSVQGSGYTFGSGTRLTVV.